This entry describes one TCR beta chain. The data belong to a study of blood T cell repertoires in COVID-19. Study as a whole: COVID-19 samples collected from the United States, Italy and Spain covered acute and convalescent phases.

Study processing details: Researchers report that nucleated cell counts were estimated from reference gene primer amplification. Here immunoSEQ multiplex PCR was the method, and the copy in TCRdb shows in-frame clones only, minus some. That table is the source of V, J and clone size, and D and trimming were worked out from the DNA. Of more than 55,000 clones listed, 87% are singletons. This clonotype was sampled from a man aged 60 to 75 with active or convalescent COVID-19. Input material: peripheral blood.

CDR3 in DNA: TGTGCCAGCACCCACACAGGGTCTGAAGCTTTCTTT. This translates into CASTHTGSEAFF. The chain is built from TRBV25-1 and TRBJ1-1, with a tentative D call TRBD1 (6 bases). CDR3 length equals 12 residues. With 7 bases removed from V and 6 bases from J, the gap between germline ends came to 12 bases. Germline V gene sequence: CDR1 MGHDK, CDR2 SYGVNS.